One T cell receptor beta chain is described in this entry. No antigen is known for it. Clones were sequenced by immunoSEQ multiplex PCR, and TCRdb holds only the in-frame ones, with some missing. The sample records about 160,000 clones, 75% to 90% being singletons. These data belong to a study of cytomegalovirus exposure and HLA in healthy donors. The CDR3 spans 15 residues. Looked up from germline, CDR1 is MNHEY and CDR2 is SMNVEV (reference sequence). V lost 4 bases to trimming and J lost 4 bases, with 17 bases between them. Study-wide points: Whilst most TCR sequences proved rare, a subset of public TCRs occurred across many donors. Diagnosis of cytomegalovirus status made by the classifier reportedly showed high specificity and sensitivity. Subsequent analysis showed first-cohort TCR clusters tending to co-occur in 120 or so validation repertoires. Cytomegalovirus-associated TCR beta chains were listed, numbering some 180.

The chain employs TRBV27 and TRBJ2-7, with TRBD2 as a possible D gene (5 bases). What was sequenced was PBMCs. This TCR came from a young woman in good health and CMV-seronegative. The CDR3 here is CASSSRGLVVYEQYF. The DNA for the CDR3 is TGTGCCAGCAGTTCCCGAGGGTTGGTTGTTTACGAGCAGTACTTC.